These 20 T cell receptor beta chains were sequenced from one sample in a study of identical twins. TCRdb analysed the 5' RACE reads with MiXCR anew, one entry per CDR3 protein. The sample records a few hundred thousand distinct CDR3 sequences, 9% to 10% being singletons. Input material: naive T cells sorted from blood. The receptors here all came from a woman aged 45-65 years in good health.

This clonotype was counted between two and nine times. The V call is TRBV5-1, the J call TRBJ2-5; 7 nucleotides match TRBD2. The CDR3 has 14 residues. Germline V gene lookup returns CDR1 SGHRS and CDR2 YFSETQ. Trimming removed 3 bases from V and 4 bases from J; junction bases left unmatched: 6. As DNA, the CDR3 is TGCGCCAGCAGCTCGGGACTACCACTAGAGACCCAGTACTTC. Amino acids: CASSSGLPLETQYF.

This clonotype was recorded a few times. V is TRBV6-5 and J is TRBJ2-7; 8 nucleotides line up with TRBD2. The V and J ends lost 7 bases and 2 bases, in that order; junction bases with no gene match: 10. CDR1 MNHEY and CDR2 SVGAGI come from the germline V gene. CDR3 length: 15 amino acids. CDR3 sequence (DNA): TGTGCCAGCACCATTCTAGCGGGCGTAACCTACGAGCAGTACTTC. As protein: CASTILAGVTYEQYF.

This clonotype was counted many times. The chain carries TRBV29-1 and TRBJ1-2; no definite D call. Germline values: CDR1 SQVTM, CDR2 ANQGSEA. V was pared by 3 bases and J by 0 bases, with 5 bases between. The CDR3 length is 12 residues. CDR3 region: CSVEQANYGYTF. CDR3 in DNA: TGCAGCGTTGAGCAGGCTAACTATGGCTACACCTTC.

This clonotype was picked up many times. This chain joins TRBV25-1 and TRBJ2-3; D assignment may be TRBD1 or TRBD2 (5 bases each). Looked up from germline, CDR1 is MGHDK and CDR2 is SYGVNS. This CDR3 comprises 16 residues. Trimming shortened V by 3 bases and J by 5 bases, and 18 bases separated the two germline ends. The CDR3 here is CASSDRSGQNGDTQYF. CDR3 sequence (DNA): TGTGCCAGCAGTGATCGATCGGGGCAGAATGGAGATACGCAGTATTTT.

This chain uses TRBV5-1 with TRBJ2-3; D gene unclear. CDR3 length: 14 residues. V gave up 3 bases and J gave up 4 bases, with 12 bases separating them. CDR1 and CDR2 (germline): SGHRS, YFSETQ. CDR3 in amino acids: CASSSNRLADTQYF. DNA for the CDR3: TGCGCCAGCAGCTCAAATCGGTTGGCAGATACGCAGTATTTT. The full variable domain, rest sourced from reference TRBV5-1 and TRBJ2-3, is KAGVTQTPRYLIKTRGQQVTLSCSPISGHRSVSWYQQTPGQGLQFLFEYFSETQRNKGNFPGRFSGRQFSNSRSEMNVSTLELGDSALYLCASSSNRLADTQYFGPGTRLTVL.

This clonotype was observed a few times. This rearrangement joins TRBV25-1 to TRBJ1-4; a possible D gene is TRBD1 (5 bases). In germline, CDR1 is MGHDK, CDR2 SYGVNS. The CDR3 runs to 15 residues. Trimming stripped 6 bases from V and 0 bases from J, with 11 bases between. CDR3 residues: CASRSAGATNEKLFF. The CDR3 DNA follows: TGTGCCAGCAGGAGCGCGGGGGCAACTAATGAAAAACTGTTTTTT.

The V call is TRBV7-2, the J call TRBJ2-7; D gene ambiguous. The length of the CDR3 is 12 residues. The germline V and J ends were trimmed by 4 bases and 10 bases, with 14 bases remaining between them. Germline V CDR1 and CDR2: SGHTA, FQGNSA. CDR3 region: CASSYAAGSQYF. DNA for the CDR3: TGTGCCAGCAGCTACGCGGCCGGCTCTCAGTACTTC.

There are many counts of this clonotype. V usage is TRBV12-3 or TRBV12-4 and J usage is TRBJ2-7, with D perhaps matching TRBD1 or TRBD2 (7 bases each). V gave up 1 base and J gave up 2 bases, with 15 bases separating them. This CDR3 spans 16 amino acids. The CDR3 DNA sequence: TGTGCCAGCAGTTTAGGGTTAGCAGGGGGGGCCTACGAGCAGTACGTC. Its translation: CASSLGLAGGAYEQYV.

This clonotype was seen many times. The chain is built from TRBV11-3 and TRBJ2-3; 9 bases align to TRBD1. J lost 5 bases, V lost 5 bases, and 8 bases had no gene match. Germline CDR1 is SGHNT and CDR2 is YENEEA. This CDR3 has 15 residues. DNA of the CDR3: TGTGCCAGCAGCCCACGGGACAGGGCGAAAGATACGCAGTATTTT. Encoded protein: CASSPRDRAKDTQYF.

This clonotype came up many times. The CDR3 sequence: CASSLTESGELFF. The CDR3 DNA is TGTGCCAGCAGTTTAACGGAATCCGGGGAGCTGTTTTTT. The chain carries TRBV12-3 or TRBV12-4 and TRBJ2-2; the D is unclear. Trimming took off 2 bases at V and 6 bases at J, with 7 bases between the two ends. The CDR3 sequence is 13 residues long.

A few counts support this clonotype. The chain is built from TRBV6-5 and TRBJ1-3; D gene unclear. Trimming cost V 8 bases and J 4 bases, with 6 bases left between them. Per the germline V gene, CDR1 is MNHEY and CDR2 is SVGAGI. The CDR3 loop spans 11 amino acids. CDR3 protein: CASGGGNTIYF. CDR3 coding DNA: TGTGCCAGCGGCGGGGGAAACACCATATATTTT.

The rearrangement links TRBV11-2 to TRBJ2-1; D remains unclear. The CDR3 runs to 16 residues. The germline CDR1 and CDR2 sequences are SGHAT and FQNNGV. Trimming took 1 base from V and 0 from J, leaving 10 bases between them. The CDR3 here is CASSLGVLSSYNEQFF. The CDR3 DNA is TGTGCCAGCAGCTTAGGGGTTCTCAGCTCCTACAATGAGCAGTTCTTC.

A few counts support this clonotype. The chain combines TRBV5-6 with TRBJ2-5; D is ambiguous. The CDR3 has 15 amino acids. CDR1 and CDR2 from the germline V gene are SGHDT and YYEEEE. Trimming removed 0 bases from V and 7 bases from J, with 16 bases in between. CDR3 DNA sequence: TGTGCCAGCAGCTTGGTTGGACCAAGTTTTTTGACCCAGTACTTC. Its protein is CASSLVGPSFLTQYF.

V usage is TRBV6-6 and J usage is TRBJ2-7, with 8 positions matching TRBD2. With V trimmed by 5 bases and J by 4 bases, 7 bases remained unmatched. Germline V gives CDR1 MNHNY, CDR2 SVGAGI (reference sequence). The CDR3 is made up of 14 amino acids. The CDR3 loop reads CASSVGSGMYEQYF. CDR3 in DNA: TGTGCCAGCAGTGTTGGTAGCGGGATGTACGAGCAGTACTTC.

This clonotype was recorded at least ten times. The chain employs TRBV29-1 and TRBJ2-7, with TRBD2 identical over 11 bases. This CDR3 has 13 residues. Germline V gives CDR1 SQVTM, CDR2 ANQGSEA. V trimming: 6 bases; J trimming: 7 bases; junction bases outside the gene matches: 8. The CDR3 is CSVQLAGVREQYF. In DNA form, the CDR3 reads TGCAGCGTACAACTAGCGGGAGTTCGTGAGCAGTACTTC.

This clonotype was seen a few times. In DNA, the CDR3 is TGTGCCAGTAGCCTAAACCGGGACAGCAACTACGAGCAGTACGTC. Its translation is CASSLNRDSNYEQYV. The chain recombines TRBV19 with TRBJ2-7; TRBD1 aligns across 7 bases. Trimming removed 6 bases from V and 3 bases from J; junction bases left unmatched: 11. Germline V gene data show CDR1 as LNHDA and CDR2 as SQIVND (reference sequence). CDR3 length: 15 amino acids.

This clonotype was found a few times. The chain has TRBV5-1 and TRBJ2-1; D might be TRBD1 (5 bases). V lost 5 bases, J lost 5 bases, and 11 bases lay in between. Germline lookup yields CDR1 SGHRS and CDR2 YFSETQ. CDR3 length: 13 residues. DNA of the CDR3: TGCGCCAGCAGAGACAGAGCCGACAATGAGCAGTTCTTC. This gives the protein CASRDRADNEQFF.

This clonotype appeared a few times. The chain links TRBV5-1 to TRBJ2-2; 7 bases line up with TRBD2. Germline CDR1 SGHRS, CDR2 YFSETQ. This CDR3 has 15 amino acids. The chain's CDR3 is CLWVGASGNTGELFF. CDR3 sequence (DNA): TGCCTTTGGGTCGGGGCTAGCGGAAACACCGGGGAGCTGTTTTTT.

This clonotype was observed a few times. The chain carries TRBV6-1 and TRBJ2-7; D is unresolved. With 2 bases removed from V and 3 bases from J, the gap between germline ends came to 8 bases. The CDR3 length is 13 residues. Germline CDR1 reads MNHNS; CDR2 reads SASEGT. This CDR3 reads CASSESILYEQYV. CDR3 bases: TGTGCCAGCAGTGAATCTATTCTCTACGAGCAGTACGTC.

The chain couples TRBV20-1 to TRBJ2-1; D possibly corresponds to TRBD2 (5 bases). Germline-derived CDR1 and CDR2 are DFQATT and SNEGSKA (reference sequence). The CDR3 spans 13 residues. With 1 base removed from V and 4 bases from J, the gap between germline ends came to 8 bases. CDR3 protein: CSARGRGYNEQFF. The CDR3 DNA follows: TGCAGTGCTAGAGGACGGGGTTACAATGAGCAGTTCTTC.